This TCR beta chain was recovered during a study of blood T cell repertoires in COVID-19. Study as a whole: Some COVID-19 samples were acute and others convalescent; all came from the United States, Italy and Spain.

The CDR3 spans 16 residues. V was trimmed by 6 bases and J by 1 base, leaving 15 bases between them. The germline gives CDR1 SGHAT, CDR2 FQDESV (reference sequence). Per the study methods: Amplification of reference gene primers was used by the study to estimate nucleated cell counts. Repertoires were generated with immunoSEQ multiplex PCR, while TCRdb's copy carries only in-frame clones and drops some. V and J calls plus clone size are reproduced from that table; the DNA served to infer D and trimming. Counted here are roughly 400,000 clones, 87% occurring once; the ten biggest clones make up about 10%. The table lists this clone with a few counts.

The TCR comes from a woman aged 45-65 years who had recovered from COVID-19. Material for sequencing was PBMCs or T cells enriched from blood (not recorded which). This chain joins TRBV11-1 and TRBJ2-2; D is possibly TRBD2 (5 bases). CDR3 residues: CASREVVWGNTGELFF. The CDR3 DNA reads TGTGCCAGCAGGGAGGTGGTGTGGGGGAACACCGGGGAGCTGTTTTTT. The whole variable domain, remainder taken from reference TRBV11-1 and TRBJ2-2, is EAEVAQSPRYKITEKSQAVAFWCDPISGHATLYWYRQILGQGPELLVQFQDESVVDDSQLPKDRFSAERLKGVDSTLKIQPAELGDSAMYLCASREVVWGNTGELFFGEGSRLTVL.